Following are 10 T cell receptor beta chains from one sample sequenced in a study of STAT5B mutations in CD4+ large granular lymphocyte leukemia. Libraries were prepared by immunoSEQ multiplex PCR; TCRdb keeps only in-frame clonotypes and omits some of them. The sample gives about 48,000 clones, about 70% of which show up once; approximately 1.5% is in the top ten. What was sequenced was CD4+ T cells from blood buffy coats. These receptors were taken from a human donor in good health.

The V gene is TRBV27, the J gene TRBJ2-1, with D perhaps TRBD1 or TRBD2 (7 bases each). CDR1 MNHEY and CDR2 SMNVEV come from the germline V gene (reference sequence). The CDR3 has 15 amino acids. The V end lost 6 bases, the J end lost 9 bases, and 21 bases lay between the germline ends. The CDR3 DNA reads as TGTGCCAGCAGAGGGGGGGCGACAGGGTCGGGTGAGCAGTTCTTC. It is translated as CASRGGATGSGEQFF.

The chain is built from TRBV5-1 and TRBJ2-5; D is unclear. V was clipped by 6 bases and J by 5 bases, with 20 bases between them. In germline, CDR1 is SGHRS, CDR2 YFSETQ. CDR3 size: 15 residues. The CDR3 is CASTLGDGTWETQYF. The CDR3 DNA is TGCGCCAGCACCCTAGGAGACGGAACTTGGGAGACCCAGTACTTC.

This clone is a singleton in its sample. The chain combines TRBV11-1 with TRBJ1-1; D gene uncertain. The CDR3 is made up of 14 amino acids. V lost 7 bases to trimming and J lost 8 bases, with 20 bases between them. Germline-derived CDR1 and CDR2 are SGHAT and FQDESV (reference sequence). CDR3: CASTLRLGFGEAFF. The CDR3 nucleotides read TGTGCCAGCACTCTTAGATTGGGCTTTGGAGAAGCTTTCTTT.

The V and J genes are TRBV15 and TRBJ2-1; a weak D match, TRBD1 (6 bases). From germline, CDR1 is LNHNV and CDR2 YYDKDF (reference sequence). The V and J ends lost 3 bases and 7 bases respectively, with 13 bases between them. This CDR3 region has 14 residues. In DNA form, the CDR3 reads TGTGCCACCAGCAGTCCAGGGACAACAAATGAGCAGTTCTTC. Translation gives CATSSPGTTNEQFF.

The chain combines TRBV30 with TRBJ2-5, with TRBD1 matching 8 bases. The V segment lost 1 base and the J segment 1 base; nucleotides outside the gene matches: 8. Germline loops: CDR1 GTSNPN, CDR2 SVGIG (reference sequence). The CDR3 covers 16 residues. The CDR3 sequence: CAWSAAWGQVQETQYF. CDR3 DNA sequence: TGTGCCTGGAGTGCCGCCTGGGGACAGGTCCAAGAGACCCAGTACTTC.

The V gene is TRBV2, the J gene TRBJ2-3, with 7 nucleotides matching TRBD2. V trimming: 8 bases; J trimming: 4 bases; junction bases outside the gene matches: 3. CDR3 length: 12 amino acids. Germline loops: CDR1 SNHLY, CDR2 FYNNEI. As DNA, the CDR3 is TGTGCCAGCGGGGCGGGGGCAGATACGCAGTATTTT. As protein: CASGAGADTQYF.

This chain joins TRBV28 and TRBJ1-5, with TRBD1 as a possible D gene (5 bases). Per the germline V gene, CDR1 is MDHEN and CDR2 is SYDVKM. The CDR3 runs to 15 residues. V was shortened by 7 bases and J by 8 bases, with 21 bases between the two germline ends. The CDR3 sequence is CASNPLGPGREPQHF. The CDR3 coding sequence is TGTGCCAGCAACCCCCTAGGTCCAGGGCGGGAGCCCCAGCATTTT.

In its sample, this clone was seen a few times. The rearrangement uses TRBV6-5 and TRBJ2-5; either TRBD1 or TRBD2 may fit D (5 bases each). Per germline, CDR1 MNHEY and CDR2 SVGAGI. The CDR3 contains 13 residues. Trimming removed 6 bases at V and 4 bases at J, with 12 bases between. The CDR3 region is CASSLTGRETQYF. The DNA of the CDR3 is TGTGCCAGCAGCCTGACGGGGCGAGAGACCCAGTACTTC.

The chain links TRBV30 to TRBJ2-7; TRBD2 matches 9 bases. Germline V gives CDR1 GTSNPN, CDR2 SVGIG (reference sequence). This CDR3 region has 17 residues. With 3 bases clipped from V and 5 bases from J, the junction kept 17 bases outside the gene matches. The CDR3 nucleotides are TGTGCCTGGAGCCCAAAGAAACTCGGCGGGGGGGCGCACGAGCAGTACTTC. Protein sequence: CAWSPKKLGGGAHEQYF.

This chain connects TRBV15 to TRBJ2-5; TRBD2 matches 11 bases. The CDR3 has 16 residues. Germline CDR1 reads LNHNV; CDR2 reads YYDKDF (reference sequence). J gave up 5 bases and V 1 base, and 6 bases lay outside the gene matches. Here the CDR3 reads CATSRGGTSGAETQYF. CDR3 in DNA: TGTGCCACCAGCAGAGGTGGGACTAGCGGTGCGGAGACCCAGTACTTC.